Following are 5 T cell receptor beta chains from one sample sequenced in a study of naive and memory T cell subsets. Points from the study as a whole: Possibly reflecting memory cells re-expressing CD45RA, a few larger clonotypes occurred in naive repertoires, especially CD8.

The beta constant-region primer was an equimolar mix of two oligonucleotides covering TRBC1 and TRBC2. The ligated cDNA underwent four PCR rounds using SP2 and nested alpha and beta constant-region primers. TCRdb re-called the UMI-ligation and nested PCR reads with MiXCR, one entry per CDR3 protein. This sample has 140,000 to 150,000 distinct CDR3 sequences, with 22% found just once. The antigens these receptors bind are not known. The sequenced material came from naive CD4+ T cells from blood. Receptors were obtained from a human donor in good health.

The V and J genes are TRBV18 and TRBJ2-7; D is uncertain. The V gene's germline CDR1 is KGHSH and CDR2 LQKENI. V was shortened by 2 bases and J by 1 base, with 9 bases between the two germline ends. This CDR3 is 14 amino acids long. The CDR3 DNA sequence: TGTGCCAGCTCACCAGGGCCACAGTCCTACGAGCAGTACTTC. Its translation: CASSPGPQSYEQYF.

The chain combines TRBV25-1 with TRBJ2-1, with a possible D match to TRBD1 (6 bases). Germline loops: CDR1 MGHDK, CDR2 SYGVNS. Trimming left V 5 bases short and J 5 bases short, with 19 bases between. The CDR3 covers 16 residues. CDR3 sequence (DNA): TGTGCCAGCAGTCAGGGGAAAAATAGGAGGAACAATGAGCAGTTCTTC. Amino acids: CASSQGKNRRNNEQFF.

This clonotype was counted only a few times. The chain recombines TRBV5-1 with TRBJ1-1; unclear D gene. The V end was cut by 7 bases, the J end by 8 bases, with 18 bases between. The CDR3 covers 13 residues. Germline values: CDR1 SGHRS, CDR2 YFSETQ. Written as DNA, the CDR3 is TGCGCCAGCTTCTATGGGGAGGGCGGAGAAGCTTTCTTT. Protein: CASFYGEGGEAFF.

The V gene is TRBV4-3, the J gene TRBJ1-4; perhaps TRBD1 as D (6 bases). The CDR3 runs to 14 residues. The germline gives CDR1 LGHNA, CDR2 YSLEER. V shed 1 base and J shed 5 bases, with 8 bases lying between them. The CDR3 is CASSQGQGNEKLFF. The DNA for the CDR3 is TGCGCCAGCAGCCAAGGGCAGGGGAATGAAAAACTGTTTTTT.

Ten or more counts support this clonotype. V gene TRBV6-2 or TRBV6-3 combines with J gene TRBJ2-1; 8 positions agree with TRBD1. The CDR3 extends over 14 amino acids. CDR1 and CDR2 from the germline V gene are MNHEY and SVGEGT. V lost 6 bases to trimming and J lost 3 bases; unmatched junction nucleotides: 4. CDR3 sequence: CASSPTGVYNEQFF. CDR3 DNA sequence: TGTGCCAGCAGCCCGACAGGGGTCTACAATGAGCAGTTCTTC.